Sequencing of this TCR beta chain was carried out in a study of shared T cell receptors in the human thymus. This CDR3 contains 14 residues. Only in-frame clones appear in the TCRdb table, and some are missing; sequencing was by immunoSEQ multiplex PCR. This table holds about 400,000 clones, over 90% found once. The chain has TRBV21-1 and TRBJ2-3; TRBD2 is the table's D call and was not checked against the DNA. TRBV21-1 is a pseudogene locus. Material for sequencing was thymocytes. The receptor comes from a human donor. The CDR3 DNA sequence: TGTGCCAGCACCCCGTCGAGCGGGATAGATACGCAGTATTTT. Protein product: CASTPSSGIDTQYF.